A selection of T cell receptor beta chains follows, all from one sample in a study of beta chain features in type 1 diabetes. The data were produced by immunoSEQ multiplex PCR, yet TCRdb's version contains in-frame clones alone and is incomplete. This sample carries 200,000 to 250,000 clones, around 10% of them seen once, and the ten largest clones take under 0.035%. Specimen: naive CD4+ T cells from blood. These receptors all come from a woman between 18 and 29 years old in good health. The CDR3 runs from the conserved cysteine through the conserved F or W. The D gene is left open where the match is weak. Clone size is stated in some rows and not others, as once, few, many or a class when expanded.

cdr3_nt: TGTGCCAGCACAGGACAGGGAAGGGCTAGCGGGAGATATGAGCAGTTCTTC
cdr3_aa: CASTGQGRASGRYEQFF
clone_size: few
d_call: TRBD2
v_call: TRBV19
j_call: TRBJ2-1

cdr3_nt: TGTGCCAGTAGTAGGCAGGGTCCTGGCTACACCTTC
cdr3_aa: CASSRQGPGYTF
clone_size: few
d_call: NA
v_call: TRBV19
j_call: TRBJ1-2

cdr3_nt: TGTGCCAGCACCTTAACCGGGAGTAACTATGGCTACACCTTC
cdr3_aa: CASTLTGSNYGYTF
clone_size: NA
d_call: NA
v_call: TRBV11-2
j_call: TRBJ1-2

cdr3_nt: TGTGCCAGCAGCGTAGATGACAGAGCCAGGGATACGCAGTATTTT
cdr3_aa: CASSVDDRARDTQYF
clone_size: NA
d_call: NA
v_call: TRBV9
j_call: TRBJ2-3

cdr3_nt: TGCGCCAGCAGCTTTAAAGATACGCAGTATTTT
cdr3_aa: CASSFKDTQYF
clone_size: few
d_call: NA
v_call: TRBV5-1
j_call: TRBJ2-3

cdr3_nt: TGTGCCAGCTCACCACGGCCTAGCGGGAGGGGTGCTGGGGCCAACGTCCTGACTTTC
cdr3_aa: CASSPRPSGRGAGANVLTF
clone_size: few
d_call: TRBD2
v_call: TRBV18
j_call: TRBJ2-6

cdr3_nt: TGTGCCAGCAGCGTAGGGGCAGCCTCGAGCTCCTACAATGAGCAGTTCTTC
cdr3_aa: CASSVGAASSSYNEQFF
clone_size: few
d_call: NA
v_call: TRBV9
j_call: TRBJ2-1

cdr3_nt: TGTGCCAGCAGTGAACCCTTCCCACGGGGCTACACCTTC
cdr3_aa: CASSEPFPRGYTF
clone_size: few
d_call: NA
v_call: TRBV25-1
j_call: TRBJ1-2

cdr3_nt: TGTGCCAGTAGACAGGACAGGGGCGAGCAGTACTTC
cdr3_aa: CASRQDRGEQYF
clone_size: few
d_call: TRBD1
v_call: TRBV19
j_call: TRBJ2-7

cdr3_nt: TGTGCCAGCAGCTTAGTAGTTTCAAAGGGGGCTCTTGAAGAGACCCAGTACTTC
cdr3_aa: CASSLVVSKGALEETQYF
clone_size: few
d_call: TRBD1
v_call: TRBV11-2
j_call: TRBJ2-5

cdr3_nt: TGCAGCTTCCAGCGGGGGCAGGACACTGAAGCTTTCTTT
cdr3_aa: CSFQRGQDTEAFF
clone_size: few
d_call: NA
v_call: TRBV29-1
j_call: TRBJ1-1

cdr3_nt: TGTGCCAGCACCGAATTAGCGGGGGGCCTTAACACCGGGGAGCTGTTTTTT
cdr3_aa: CASTELAGGLNTGELFF
clone_size: few
d_call: TRBD2
v_call: TRBV5-5
j_call: TRBJ2-2

cdr3_nt: TGTGCCAGCACCGGGGGACAGAATAATTCACCCCTCCACTTT
cdr3_aa: CASTGGQNNSPLHF
clone_size: once
d_call: TRBD1
v_call: TRBV6-6
j_call: TRBJ1-6

cdr3_nt: TGTGCCTCCGAATTGACTAGCGGGGTGCTTGTAGGGCAGTTCTTC
cdr3_aa: CASELTSGVLVGQFF
clone_size: NA
d_call: TRBD2
v_call: TRBV30
j_call: TRBJ2-1

cdr3_nt: TGCGCCAGCAGCCAAGGGGCAGGGCAGTCTGAAGCTTTCTTT
cdr3_aa: CASSQGAGQSEAFF
clone_size: NA
d_call: NA
v_call: TRBV4-1
j_call: TRBJ1-1

cdr3_nt: TGTGCCAGCTCACCGGACAGGGGATTTGAAAAACTGTTTTTT
cdr3_aa: CASSPDRGFEKLFF
clone_size: few
d_call: TRBD1
v_call: TRBV18
j_call: TRBJ1-4

cdr3_nt: TGTGCCAGCAGCAAGACAGGGGGAGGCTACACCTTC
cdr3_aa: CASSKTGGGYTF
clone_size: NA
d_call: TRBD1
v_call: TRBV5-4
j_call: TRBJ1-2

cdr3_nt: TGTGCCAGCAGTTACCGTCAGGGAGGGTCCTACGAGCAGTACTTC
cdr3_aa: CASSYRQGGSYEQYF
clone_size: NA
d_call: TRBD2
v_call: TRBV6-5
j_call: TRBJ2-7

cdr3_nt: TGTGCCAGCTCACCACCCGGGACTAGCGGGATGAGCGAGCAGTACTTC
cdr3_aa: CASSPPGTSGMSEQYF
clone_size: few
d_call: TRBD2
v_call: TRBV18
j_call: TRBJ2-7

cdr3_nt: TGTGCCTGGAGTGTAAACCGGGTCGGGAACTATGGCTACACCTTC
cdr3_aa: CAWSVNRVGNYGYTF
clone_size: few
d_call: NA
v_call: TRBV30
j_call: TRBJ1-2

cdr3_nt: TGTGCCAGCTCTACTAGCGGCAGCACAGATACGCAGTATTTT
cdr3_aa: CASSTSGSTDTQYF
clone_size: NA
d_call: TRBD2
v_call: TRBV5-4
j_call: TRBJ2-3

cdr3_nt: TGTGCCAGTAGTATAACTCAGGCGCGTCCAGATACGCAGTATTTT
cdr3_aa: CASSITQARPDTQYF
clone_size: few
d_call: NA
v_call: TRBV19
j_call: TRBJ2-3

cdr3_nt: TGTGCCAGCAGCTTGGGCAGGTTAAGCAATCAGCCCCAGCATTTT
cdr3_aa: CASSLGRLSNQPQHF
clone_size: few
d_call: NA
v_call: TRBV5-6
j_call: TRBJ1-5

cdr3_nt: TGCGCCAGCAGCTTGGGTCAGAACTATGGCTACACCTTC
cdr3_aa: CASSLGQNYGYTF
clone_size: NA
d_call: NA
v_call: TRBV5-1
j_call: TRBJ1-2

cdr3_nt: TGTGCCAGTAGTATAGGGGCACTGGATACGCAGTATTTT
cdr3_aa: CASSIGALDTQYF
clone_size: few
d_call: NA
v_call: TRBV19
j_call: TRBJ2-3

cdr3_nt: TGTGCCAGCAGCTTGGTGGGACAGAACACTGAAGCTTTCTTT
cdr3_aa: CASSLVGQNTEAFF
clone_size: NA
d_call: NA
v_call: TRBV5-4
j_call: TRBJ1-1

cdr3_nt: TGTGCCAGCAGCCCTGGACAGGGGCAATTCTACGAGCAGTACTTC
cdr3_aa: CASSPGQGQFYEQYF
clone_size: NA
d_call: TRBD1
v_call: TRBV7-9
j_call: TRBJ2-7

cdr3_nt: TGTGCCAGCAGCCACAGGGGGCCTAATGAAAAACTGTTTTTT
cdr3_aa: CASSHRGPNEKLFF
clone_size: NA
d_call: TRBD1
v_call: TRBV6-5
j_call: TRBJ1-4

cdr3_nt: TGTGCCAGCGGCTCTAGCGGGAGTTCTTACGAGCAGTACTTC
cdr3_aa: CASGSSGSSYEQYF
clone_size: few
d_call: TRBD2
v_call: TRBV28
j_call: TRBJ2-7

cdr3_nt: TGTGCCAGTAGTATGAGGGCCGACACAGGCAATCAGCCCCAGCATTTT
cdr3_aa: CASSMRADTGNQPQHF
clone_size: few
d_call: NA
v_call: TRBV19
j_call: TRBJ1-5

cdr3_nt: TGTGCCAGCAGCTTAACCGGGACTATCAATGAGCAGTTCTTC
cdr3_aa: CASSLTGTINEQFF
clone_size: few
d_call: TRBD2
v_call: TRBV5-4
j_call: TRBJ2-1

cdr3_nt: TGTGCCAGCAGCCGGGACAAGAATCAGCCCCAGCATTTT
cdr3_aa: CASSRDKNQPQHF
clone_size: once
d_call: NA
v_call: TRBV6-5
j_call: TRBJ1-5

cdr3_nt: TGTGCCAGCTCACCAATCGGGCAGGGTACCCAAGAGACCCAGTACTTC
cdr3_aa: CASSPIGQGTQETQYF
clone_size: few
d_call: NA
v_call: TRBV18
j_call: TRBJ2-5

cdr3_nt: TGTGCCAGCAGCCCAAGGGCCAGGGGTATCGATCAGCCCCAGCATTTT
cdr3_aa: CASSPRARGIDQPQHF
clone_size: few
d_call: NA
v_call: TRBV27
j_call: TRBJ1-5

cdr3_nt: TGTGCCAGCAGTGAACCCGTTGAAGCTTTCTTT
cdr3_aa: CASSEPVEAFF
clone_size: NA
d_call: NA
v_call: TRBV6-1
j_call: TRBJ1-1

cdr3_nt: TGTGCCAGCAGTCCCGGACAGGTACCCTACGAGCAGTACTTC
cdr3_aa: CASSPGQVPYEQYF
clone_size: few
d_call: TRBD1
v_call: TRBV6-6
j_call: TRBJ2-7

cdr3_nt: TGTGCCAGCTCACCACGACAGGAGAGGGAGACCCAGTACTTC
cdr3_aa: CASSPRQERETQYF
clone_size: NA
d_call: NA
v_call: TRBV18
j_call: TRBJ2-5

cdr3_nt: TGTGCCAGCAGACCCGTAGGGGCTAGCGGGAGTTCCACAGATACGCAGTATTTT
cdr3_aa: CASRPVGASGSSTDTQYF
clone_size: NA
d_call: NA
v_call: TRBV12-1
j_call: TRBJ2-3

cdr3_nt: TGTGCCAGTTGCCGGGGGGATAACTATAATTCACCCCTCCACTTT
cdr3_aa: CASCRGDNYNSPLHF
clone_size: NA
d_call: NA
v_call: TRBV19
j_call: TRBJ1-6